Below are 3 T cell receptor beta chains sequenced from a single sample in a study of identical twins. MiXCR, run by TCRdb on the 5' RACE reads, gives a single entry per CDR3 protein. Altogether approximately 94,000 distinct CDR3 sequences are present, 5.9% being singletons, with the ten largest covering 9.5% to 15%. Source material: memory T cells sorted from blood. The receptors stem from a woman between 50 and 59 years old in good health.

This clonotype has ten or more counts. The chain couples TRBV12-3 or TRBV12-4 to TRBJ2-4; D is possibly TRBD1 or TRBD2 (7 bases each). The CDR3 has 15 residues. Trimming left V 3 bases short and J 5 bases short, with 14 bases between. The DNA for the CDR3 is TGTGCCAGCAGTTTGTCCCAGGGGGGGCAAAACATTCAGTACTTC. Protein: CASSLSQGGQNIQYF.

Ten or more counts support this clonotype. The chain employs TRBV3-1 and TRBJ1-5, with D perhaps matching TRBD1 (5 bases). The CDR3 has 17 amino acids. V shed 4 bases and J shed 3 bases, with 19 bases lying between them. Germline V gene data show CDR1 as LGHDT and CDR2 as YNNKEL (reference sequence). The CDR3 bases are TGTGCCAGCAGCCCATCCTGGTGGGGCGGGGTCAATCAGCCCCAGCATTTT. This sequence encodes CASSPSWWGGVNQPQHF.

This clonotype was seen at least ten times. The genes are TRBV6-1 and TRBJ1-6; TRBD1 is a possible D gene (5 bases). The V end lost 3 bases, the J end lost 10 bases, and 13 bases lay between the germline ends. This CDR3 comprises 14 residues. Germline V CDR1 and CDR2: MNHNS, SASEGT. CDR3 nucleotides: TGTGCCAGCAGTGATGGGATAGGGGACTCACCCCTCCACTTT. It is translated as CASSDGIGDSPLHF.